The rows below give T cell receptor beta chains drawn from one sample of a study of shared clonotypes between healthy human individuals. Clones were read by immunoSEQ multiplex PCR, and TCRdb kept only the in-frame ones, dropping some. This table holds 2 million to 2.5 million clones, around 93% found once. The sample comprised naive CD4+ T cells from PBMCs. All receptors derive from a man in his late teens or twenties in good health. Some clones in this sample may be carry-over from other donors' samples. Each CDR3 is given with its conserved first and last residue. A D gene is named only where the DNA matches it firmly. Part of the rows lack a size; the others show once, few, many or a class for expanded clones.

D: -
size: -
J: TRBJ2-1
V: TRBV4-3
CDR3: CASIASGTRYYEQFF
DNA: TGCGCCAGCATTGCGTCCGGGACCAGGTACTATGAGCAGTTCTTC

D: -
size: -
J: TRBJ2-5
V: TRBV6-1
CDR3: CASSEARDGTQYF
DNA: TGTGCCAGCAGTGAAGCCAGGGATGGGACCCAGTACTTC

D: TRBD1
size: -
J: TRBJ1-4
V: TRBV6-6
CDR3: CASSPPGGYEKLFF
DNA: TGTGCCAGCAGTCCCCCAGGGGGTTATGAAAAACTGTTTTTT

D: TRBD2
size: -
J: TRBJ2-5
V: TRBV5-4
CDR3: CASSPGTSGRTQETQYF
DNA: TGTGCCAGCAGCCCGGGGACTAGCGGGAGGACACAAGAGACCCAGTACTTC

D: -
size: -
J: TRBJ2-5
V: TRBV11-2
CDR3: CASSLAGQSGETQYF
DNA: TGTGCCAGCAGCTTAGCTGGACAGTCCGGGGAGACCCAGTACTTC

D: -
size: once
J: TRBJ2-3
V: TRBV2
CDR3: CASRDDTDTQYF
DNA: TGTGCCAGCAGGGACGACACAGATACGCAGTATTTT

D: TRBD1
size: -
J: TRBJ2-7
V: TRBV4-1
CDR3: CASSTQQGAHEQYF
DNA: TGCGCCAGCAGCACTCAACAGGGGGCCCACGAGCAGTACTTC

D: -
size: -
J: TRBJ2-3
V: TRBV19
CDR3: CASSRQPDTQYF
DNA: TGTGCCAGTAGTAGACAGCCAGATACGCAGTATTTT

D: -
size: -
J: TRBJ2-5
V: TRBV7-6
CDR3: CASSLAGRGAAETQYF
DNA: TGTGCCAGCAGCTTAGCGGGCCGAGGAGCGGCGGAGACCCAGTACTTC

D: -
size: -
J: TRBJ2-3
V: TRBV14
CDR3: CASSQVFGGRDTQYF
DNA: TGTGCCAGCAGCCAAGTTTTCGGGGGCAGAGATACGCAGTATTTT

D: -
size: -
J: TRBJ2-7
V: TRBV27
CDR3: CASSFISRDEQYF
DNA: TGTGCCAGCAGTTTTATATCAAGGGACGAGCAGTACTTC

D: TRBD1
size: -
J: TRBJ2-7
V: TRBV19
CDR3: CASSRQGTYEQYF
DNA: TGTGCCAGTAGTAGACAGGGAACCTACGAGCAGTACTTC

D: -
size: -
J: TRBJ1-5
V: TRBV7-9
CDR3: CASSLDGGSQPQHF
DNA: TGTGCCAGCAGCTTAGATGGGGGCAGTCAGCCCCAGCATTTT

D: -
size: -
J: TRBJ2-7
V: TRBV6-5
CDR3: CASSYSVGPSYEQYF
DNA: TGTGCCAGCAGTTACTCGGTCGGACCCTCCTACGAGCAGTACTTC

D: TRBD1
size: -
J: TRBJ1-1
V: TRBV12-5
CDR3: CASGFKDRGSTEAFF
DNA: TGTGCTAGTGGTTTCAAAGACAGGGGAAGCACTGAAGCTTTCTTT

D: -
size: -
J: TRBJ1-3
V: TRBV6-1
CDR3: CASSEGRNTIYF
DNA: TGTGCCAGCAGCGAAGGAAGGAACACCATATATTTT

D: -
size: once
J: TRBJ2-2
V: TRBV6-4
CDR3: CASSDFPTLQTGELFF
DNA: TGTGCCAGCAGTGACTTTCCGACCCTTCAAACCGGGGAGCTGTTTTTT

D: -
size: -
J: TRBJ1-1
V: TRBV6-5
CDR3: CASSYSRGPPNTEAFF
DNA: TGTGCCAGCAGTTACTCTAGGGGACCACCGAACACTGAAGCTTTCTTT

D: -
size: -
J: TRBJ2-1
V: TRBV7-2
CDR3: CASSLFGGGNEQFF
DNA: TGTGCCAGCAGCTTATTTGGTGGCGGCAATGAGCAGTTCTTC

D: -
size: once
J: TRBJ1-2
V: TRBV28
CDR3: CASSFSNPGANYGYTF
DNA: TGTGCCAGCAGTTTCAGTAACCCAGGAGCTAACTATGGCTACACCTTC

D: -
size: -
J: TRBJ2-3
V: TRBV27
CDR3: CASSRIAAGTDTQYF
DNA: TGTGCCAGCAGCCGTATAGCGGCCGGCACAGATACGCAGTATTTT

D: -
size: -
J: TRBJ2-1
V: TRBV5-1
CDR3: CASSLEGAAAYNEQFF
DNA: TGCGCCAGCAGCTTGGAAGGGGCCGCGGCCTACAATGAGCAGTTCTTC

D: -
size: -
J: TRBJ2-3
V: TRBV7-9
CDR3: CASSLARGKSTDTQYF
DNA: TGTGCCAGCAGCTTAGCGCGAGGGAAGTCCACAGATACGCAGTATTTT

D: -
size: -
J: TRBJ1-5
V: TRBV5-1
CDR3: CASSLEGGGNQPQHF
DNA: TGCGCCAGCAGCTTGGAGGGTGGAGGCAATCAGCCCCAGCATTTT

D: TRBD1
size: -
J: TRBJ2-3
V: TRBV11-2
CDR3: CASSRNRGILTDTQYF
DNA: TGTGCCAGCAGCCGGAACAGGGGGATTTTGACAGATACGCAGTATTTT

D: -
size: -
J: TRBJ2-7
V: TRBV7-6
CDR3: CASSSTYYEQYF
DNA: TGTGCCAGCAGCTCGACTTACTACGAGCAGTACTTC

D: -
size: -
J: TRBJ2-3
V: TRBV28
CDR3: CASSLSGLRTSTDTQYF
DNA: TGTGCCAGCAGTTTAAGTGGACTACGAACTAGCACAGATACGCAGTATTTT

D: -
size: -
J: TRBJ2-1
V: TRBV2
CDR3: CASTRDPSSNRQFF
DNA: TGTGCCAGCACCCGGGACCCCTCTTCCAACCGGCAGTTCTTC

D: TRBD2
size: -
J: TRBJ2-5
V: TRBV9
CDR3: CASSYLAGGPSETQYF
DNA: TGTGCCAGCAGCTATCTAGCGGGAGGGCCCTCAGAGACCCAGTACTTC

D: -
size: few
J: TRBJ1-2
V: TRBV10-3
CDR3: CATDSPTLGQEFLNF
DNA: TGTGCCACGGACTCTCCCACCCTAGGCCAGGAGTTTCTCAACTTC

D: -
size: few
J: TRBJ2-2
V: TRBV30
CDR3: CAWSVRQNTGELFF
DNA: TGTGCCTGGAGTGTACGGCAGAACACCGGGGAGCTGTTTTTT

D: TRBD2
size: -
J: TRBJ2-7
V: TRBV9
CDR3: CASSAGTSLPYEQYF
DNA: TGTGCCAGCAGTGCCGGGACTAGCCTTCCCTACGAGCAGTACTTC

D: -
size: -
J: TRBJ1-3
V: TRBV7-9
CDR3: CASSFSGHSGNTIYF
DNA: TGTGCCAGCAGCTTCTCGGGACACTCTGGAAACACCATATATTTT

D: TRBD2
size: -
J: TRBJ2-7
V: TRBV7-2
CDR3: CASSFEREGEQYF
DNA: TGTGCCAGCAGCTTCGAGCGGGAGGGCGAGCAGTACTTC

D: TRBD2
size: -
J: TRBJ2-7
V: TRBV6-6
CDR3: CASRPGLAGEMHEQYF
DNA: TGTGCCAGCAGACCAGGACTAGCGGGAGAAATGCACGAGCAGTACTTC

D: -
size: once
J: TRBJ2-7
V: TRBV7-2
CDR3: CASSLVRDEQYF
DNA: TGTGCCAGCAGCTTAGTACGTGACGAGCAGTACTTC

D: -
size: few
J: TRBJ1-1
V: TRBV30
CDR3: CAWSVRGSGSRTEAFF
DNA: TGTGCCTGGAGTGTACGGGGTTCTGGCAGTAGGACTGAAGCTTTCTTT

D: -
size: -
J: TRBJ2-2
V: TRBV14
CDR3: CASSQVGRYGTGELFF
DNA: TGTGCCAGCAGCCAAGTAGGCAGATACGGCACCGGGGAGCTGTTTTTT

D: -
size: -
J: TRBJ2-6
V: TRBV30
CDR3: CAWTILRASPGANVLTF
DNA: TGTGCCTGGACCATTCTTCGGGCCTCCCCTGGGGCCAACGTCCTGACTTTC

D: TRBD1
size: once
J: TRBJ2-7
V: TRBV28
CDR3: CASTRDRLHEQYF
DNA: TGTGCCAGCACGCGGGACAGGCTCCACGAGCAGTACTTC

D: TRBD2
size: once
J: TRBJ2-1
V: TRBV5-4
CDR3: CASSLPSGGSYNEQFF
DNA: TGTGCCAGCAGCTTGCCTAGCGGGGGGTCCTACAATGAGCAGTTCTTC

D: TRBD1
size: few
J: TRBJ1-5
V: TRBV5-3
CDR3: CARRYDRGGNQPQHF
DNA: TGTGCCAGAAGGTATGACAGGGGGGGCAATCAGCCCCAGCATTTT

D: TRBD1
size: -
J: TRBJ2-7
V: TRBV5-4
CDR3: CASRLDRGTYEQYF
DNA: TGTGCCAGCAGACTGGACAGGGGGACCTACGAGCAGTACTTC

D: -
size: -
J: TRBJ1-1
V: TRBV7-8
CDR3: CASSLEGWMNTEAFF
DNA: TGTGCCAGCAGCTTAGAGGGGTGGATGAACACTGAAGCTTTCTTT

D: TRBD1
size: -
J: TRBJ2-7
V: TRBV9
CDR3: CASSASGQGYEQYF
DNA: TGTGCCAGCAGCGCCTCGGGACAGGGCTACGAGCAGTACTTC

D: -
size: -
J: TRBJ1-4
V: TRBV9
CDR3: CASSVGKGQADNEKLFF
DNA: TGTGCCAGCAGCGTAGGGAAGGGGCAGGCCGATAATGAAAAACTGTTTTTT

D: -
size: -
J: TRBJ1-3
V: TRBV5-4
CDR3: CASSLGGRRSGNTIYF
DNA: TGTGCCAGCAGCTTGGGGGGGCGGCGCTCTGGAAACACCATATATTTT

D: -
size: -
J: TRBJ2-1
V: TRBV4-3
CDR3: CASSQNDLAGGFYNEQFF
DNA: TGCGCCAGCAGCCAAAATGACCTCGCCGGAGGCTTCTACAATGAGCAGTTCTTC

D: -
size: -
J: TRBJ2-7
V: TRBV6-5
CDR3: CASSYSPTGTRGEQYF
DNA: TGTGCCAGCAGTTATAGTCCGACAGGTACGAGGGGGGAGCAGTACTTC

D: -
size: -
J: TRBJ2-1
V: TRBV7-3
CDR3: CASSPGTSNEQFF
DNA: TGTGCCAGCAGCCCCGGGACTTCCAATGAGCAGTTCTTC